These T cell receptor beta chains were read from a single sample in a study of CD8+ T cells in alopecia areata. Profiled with immunoSEQ multiplex PCR; TCRdb holds only in-frame clones, not every one. The table has about 110,000 clones, roughly 59% seen once. Sequenced sample: CD8+ T cells sorted from blood. Receptors were obtained from a human donor in good health. CDR3s include the opening cysteine and the closing phenylalanine or tryptophan. A D gene is named only where the DNA matches it firmly. Size values are once, few and many counts, or a class for expanded clones, and some rows have none.

NA	NA	TRBV6-6	TRBJ2-5	CASRTEETQYF	TGTGCCAGCAGGACAGAAGAGACCCAGTACTTC
TRBD2	NA	TRBV9	TRBJ2-1	CASSVDDAGGYNEQFF	TGTGCCAGCAGCGTAGACGACGCGGGGGGATACAATGAGCAGTTCTTC
NA	NA	TRBV4-2	TRBJ2-7	CASSQATGDTSYEQYF	TGTGCCAGCAGCCAAGCAACAGGTGACACCTCCTACGAGCAGTACTTC
NA	NA	TRBV7-9	TRBJ2-1	CASSFFGRQGNNEQFF	TGTGCCAGCAGCTTCTTTGGTCGGCAGGGGAACAATGAGCAGTTCTTC
NA	few	TRBV5-1	TRBJ2-7	CASSLQVSPYEQYF	TGCGCCAGCAGCCTCCAGGTGTCTCCCTACGAGCAGTACTTC
TRBD1	NA	TRBV30	TRBJ2-3	CAWSRDRGLADTQYF	TGTGCCTGGAGTCGCGACAGGGGGCTCGCAGATACGCAGTATTTT
TRBD2	NA	TRBV29-1	TRBJ2-7	CSVSGTSGGASEQYF	TGCAGCGTATCCGGGACTAGCGGGGGGGCCAGCGAGCAGTACTTC
NA	many	TRBV7-8	TRBJ1-5	CASSLVLNQPQHF	TGTGCCAGCAGCTTAGTATTGAATCAGCCCCAGCATTTT
TRBD1	once	TRBV4-2	TRBJ2-2	CASSQEQGSGELFF	TGTGCCAGCAGCCAAGAACAGGGGTCCGGGGAGCTGTTTTTT
NA	few	TRBV5-4	TRBJ2-2	CASSPGTGELFF	TGTGCCAGCAGTCCCGGCACCGGGGAGCTGTTTTTT
NA	NA	TRBV29-1	TRBJ2-5	CSVLEGLTETQYF	TGCAGCGTCCTCGAGGGGCTCACAGAGACCCAGTACTTC
TRBD2	NA	TRBV28	TRBJ2-5	CASSFPRTSGLQETQYF	TGTGCCAGCAGTTTCCCCCGGACTAGCGGGCTACAAGAGACCCAGTACTTC
NA	NA	TRBV13	TRBJ2-2	CASSARGKNTGELFF	TGTGCCAGCAGCGCCAGGGGAAAGAACACCGGGGAGCTGTTTTTT
NA	NA	TRBV6-5	TRBJ1-1	CASSLETGHTEAFF	TGTGCCAGCAGCCTAGAAACAGGCCACACTGAAGCTTTCTTT
NA	few	TRBV7-9	TRBJ1-5	CASSFKEQPQHF	TGTGCCAGCAGCTTCAAGGAACAGCCCCAGCATTTT
NA	NA	TRBV11-2	TRBJ2-1	CASSLGGLGAWREDEQFF	TGTGCCAGCAGCTTAGGTGGGTTAGGGGCGTGGAGGGAGGATGAGCAGTTCTTC
NA	NA	TRBV29-1	TRBJ2-1	CSVWTDYNEQFF	TGCAGCGTTTGGACAGACTACAATGAGCAGTTCTTC
NA	few	TRBV5-6	TRBJ2-3	CASSLVAGALDTQYF	TGTGCCAGCAGCTTGGTCGCGGGGGCATTGGATACGCAGTATTTT
NA	NA	TRBV20-1	TRBJ2-7	CSANENEQYF	TGCAGTGCTAACGAAAACGAGCAGTACTTC
TRBD1	NA	TRBV2	TRBJ2-7	CASSPDRDRGPWEQYF	TGTGCCAGCAGCCCCGACCGGGACAGGGGCCCTTGGGAGCAGTACTTC
TRBD2	many	TRBV4-3	TRBJ2-1	CASSQDLPSGVYNEQFF	TGCGCCAGCAGCCAAGATCTACCTAGCGGGGTCTACAATGAGCAGTTCTTC
NA	NA	TRBV4-1	TRBJ1-2	CASSQDRHSGDPNGYTF	TGCGCCAGCAGCCAAGATAGGCATTCAGGGGATCCCAATGGCTACACCTTC
NA	NA	TRBV29-1	TRBJ1-2	CSVTDSGTYTGGYTF	TGCAGCGTTACCGACTCCGGGACCTACACGGGAGGCTACACCTTC
TRBD1	NA	TRBV2	TRBJ1-1	CAKNSPGQGLEPEAFF	TGTGCCAAAAATTCCCCGGGACAGGGACTAGAACCTGAAGCTTTCTTT
NA	few	TRBV7-6	TRBJ2-5	CASSLVAWATQYF	TGTGCTAGCAGCTTGGTAGCCTGGGCGACCCAGTACTTC
NA	few	TRBV5-6	TRBJ2-3	CASSLRLASTDTQYF	TGTGCCAGCAGCTTGAGGCTAGCGAGCACAGATACGCAGTATTTT
NA	NA	TRBV7-9	TRBJ2-7	CASSPANYEQYF	TGTGCCAGCAGCCCAGCGAACTACGAGCAGTACTTC
NA	few	TRBV6-8	TRBJ1-2	CASSYRDGYTF	TGTGCCAGCAGTTACAGGGATGGCTACACCTTC
TRBD2	few	TRBV7-2	TRBJ2-5	CASSLRSGGTETQYF	TGTGCCAGCAGCTTACGGAGCGGGGGGACGGAGACCCAGTACTTC
NA	NA	TRBV11-2	TRBJ2-7	CASSSLQGAYEQYF	TGTGCCAGCAGCTCCCTACAGGGAGCCTACGAGCAGTACTTC
NA	NA	TRBV7-9	TRBJ2-1	CASSPKNTVKYNEQFF	TGTGCCAGCAGCCCCAAAAATACAGTCAAATACAATGAGCAGTTCTTC
NA	NA	TRBV29-1	TRBJ1-1	CSVPGAVTEAFF	TGCAGCGTTCCAGGGGCGGTCACTGAAGCTTTCTTT
NA	once	TRBV29-1	TRBJ2-7	CSVNSAGSSYEQYF	TGCAGCGTTAACTCGGCGGGGAGCTCCTACGAGCAGTACTTC
TRBD1	few	TRBV28	TRBJ1-2	CASSYWTGWSYGYTF	TGTGCCAGCAGTTACTGGACAGGGTGGAGCTATGGCTACACCTTC
NA	NA	TRBV7-9	TRBJ2-2	CASSYRGSNTGELFF	TGTGCCAGCAGCTACCGGGGATCGAACACCGGGGAGCTGTTTTTT
TRBD1	few	TRBV5-6	TRBJ2-7	CASSLAGQGAYEQYF	TGTGCCAGCAGCTTGGCGGGACAGGGGGCCTACGAGCAGTACTTC
NA	few	TRBV2	TRBJ2-5	CASSQVERQETQYF	TGTGCCAGCAGTCAAGTGGAGCGGCAAGAGACCCAGTACTTC
TRBD1	NA	TRBV7-8	TRBJ1-1	CASSLARGQAAPEAFF	TGTGCCAGCAGCTTAGCCCGTGGACAGGCTGCTCCTGAAGCTTTCTTT
NA	once	TRBV19	TRBJ2-7	CASRQGYEQYF	TGTGCCAGTAGACAGGGCTACGAGCAGTACTTC
TRBD1	once	TRBV5-6	TRBJ2-7	CASSLAAGQGYEQYF	TGTGCCAGCAGCCTGGCCGCGGGACAGGGCTACGAGCAGTACTTC
NA	many	TRBV6-5	TRBJ2-7	CASTGLAYEQYF	TGTGCCAGCACGGGACTCGCCTACGAGCAGTACTTC
NA	NA	TRBV4-2	TRBJ2-7	CASSQAEEGLLTYEQYF	TGTGCCAGCAGCCAAGCGGAGGAGGGCCTTCTAACCTACGAGCAGTACTTC
NA	once	TRBV4-2	TRBJ1-6	CASSQDIGDPLHF	TGTGCCAGCAGCCAAGATATCGGGGACCCCCTCCACTTT
NA	NA	TRBV9	TRBJ1-1	CASSGGGDTEAFF	TGTGCCAGCAGCGGAGGGGGGGACACTGAAGCTTTCTTT
TRBD1	NA	TRBV10-2	TRBJ2-5	CATSGGATQYF	TGCGCCACGTCAGGGGGAGCGACCCAGTACTTC
TRBD2	NA	TRBV11-2	TRBJ2-3	CASSSAGTSGEGDTQYF	TGTGCCAGCAGCTCCGCCGGGACTAGCGGGGAAGGAGATACGCAGTATTTT
NA	few	TRBV30	TRBJ2-7	CAWTKVSGSYEQYF	TGTGCCTGGACTAAGGTATCTGGCTCCTACGAGCAGTACTTC
NA	few	TRBV27	TRBJ2-1	CASSPLVYSRNEQFF	TGTGCCAGCAGTCCCCTCGTTTACTCTCGGAATGAGCAGTTCTTC
NA	NA	TRBV19	TRBJ2-3	CASNDRSTDTQYF	TGTGCCAGTAATGACAGGAGCACAGATACGCAGTATTTT
NA	once	TRBV6-1	TRBJ1-5	CASSENWAQHF	TGTGCCAGCAGTGAGAACTGGGCCCAGCATTTT
TRBD2	few	TRBV7-2	TRBJ2-5	CASSAPKRGEETQYF	TGTGCCAGCAGCGCCCCTAAGCGGGGGGAAGAGACCCAGTACTTC
NA	NA	TRBV7-9	TRBJ1-2	CASSLYRAYGYTF	TGTGCCAGCAGCTTATATCGCGCCTATGGCTACACCTTC